The 22 T cell receptor beta chains reported below all come from one sample, sequenced in a study of CXCR3-negative and CXCR3-positive naive CD8 T cells. Findings and caveats of the study: Higher TRB CDR3 hydrophobicity marked CXCR3-positive naive cells relative to CXCR3-negative naive cells.

For these receptors, no antigen is known. Carrying UMI labels, the TRB cDNA libraries were prepared through 5' RACE. TCRdb re-called the 5' RACE reads, yielding one record per CDR3 amino acid sequence without DNA. This sample's table reports approximately 98,000 distinct CDR3 sequences. Source material: naive CXCR3+ CD8+ T cells from blood. This sample's subset: CD45RO-CCR7+CD27+CD95- naive CD8+ T cells expressing CXCR3 (TNR3+). The receptor source for this set is a human donor in good health. Some clones in this sample may be carry-over from other donors' samples.

The rearrangement joins TRBV20-1 to TRBJ2-5; the TCRdb call, TRBD1, lacks DNA for checking. This CDR3 has 13 residues. Germline lookup yields CDR1 DFQATT and CDR2 SNEGSKA (reference sequence). The CDR3 sequence is CSAPRGESETQYF.

CDR3 amino acids: CSVRLGGEGYTF. V is TRBV29-1 and J is TRBJ1-2. The CDR3 is 12 residues long. Germline V gene data show CDR1 as SQVTM and CDR2 as ANQGSEA.

The chain combines TRBV28 with TRBJ1-4; TCRdb calls TRBD1, which cannot be checked without DNA. Germline V gene lookup returns CDR1 MDHEN and CDR2 SYDVKM. CDR3 length: 14 amino acids. CDR3 amino acids: CASTLDREPEKLFF. The whole variable domain, remainder taken from reference TRBV28 and TRBJ1-4, is DVKVTQSSRYLVKRTGEKVFLECVQDMDHENMFWYRQDPGLGLRLIYFSYDVKMKEKGDIPEGYSVSREKKERFSLILESASTNQTSMYLCASTLDREPEKLFFGSGTQLSVL.

The genes are TRBV28 and TRBJ2-3. Per the germline V gene, CDR1 is MDHEN and CDR2 is SYDVKM. This CDR3 has 16 residues. The CDR3 here is CASSGDAGWYTDTQYF.

The rearrangement links TRBV20-1 to TRBJ1-1; TCRdb designates TRBD1, a call that cannot be tested without DNA. The V gene's germline CDR1 is DFQATT and CDR2 SNEGSKA (reference sequence). The length of the CDR3 is 13 residues. The CDR3 is CSARDQAGLKAFF.

The rearrangement uses TRBV29-1 and TRBJ2-2; no DNA is available, so the TRBD1 call from TCRdb remains unchecked. Germline V CDR1 and CDR2: SQVTM, ANQGSEA. The CDR3 extends over 12 amino acids. The chain's CDR3 is CSAEGGAGELFF.

The V call is TRBV12-3 or TRBV12-4, the J call TRBJ1-2. CDR3 length: 13 residues. CDR3 residues: CASSIIHNYGYTF.

The chain joins TRBV14 to TRBJ2-5; as DNA is missing, the TRBD2 call by TCRdb cannot be tested. Germline CDR1 reads SGHDN; CDR2 reads FVKESK. This CDR3 is 16 amino acids long. This chain's CDR3 is CASSQDQRGDIETQYF. The variable domain in full, completed from reference TRBV14 and TRBJ2-5, reads EAGVTQFPSHSVIEKGQTVTLRCDPISGHDNLYWYRRVMGKEIKFLLHFVKESKQDESGMPNNRFLAERTGGTYSTLKVQPAELEDSGVYFCASSQDQRGDIETQYFGPGTRLLVL.

The rearrangement links TRBV5-1 to TRBJ2-1; TCRdb names TRBD1, which stays unverified in the absence of DNA. The germline gives CDR1 SGHRS, CDR2 YFSETQ. The CDR3 extends over 17 amino acids. The CDR3 here is CASSGGTGLSSYNEQFF.

The rearrangement links TRBV27 to TRBJ1-3. Germline CDR1 MNHEY, CDR2 SMNVEV (reference sequence). CDR3 length: 13 amino acids. CDR3 protein: CASTPDSGNTIYF.

This chain connects TRBV27 to TRBJ2-5; the TCRdb call, TRBD1, lacks DNA for checking. CDR3 length: 15 amino acids. Germline V gene data show CDR1 as MNHEY and CDR2 as SMNVEV (reference sequence). CDR3 sequence: CASSYSGGRVETQYF.

This chain links TRBV7-6 with TRBJ2-7. Germline V gives CDR1 SGHVS, CDR2 FNYEAQ. The CDR3 is 13 residues long. CDR3 region: CASSLGLKAEQYF.

The V call is TRBV2, the J call TRBJ2-3; TCRdb designates TRBD1, a call that cannot be tested without DNA. Per germline, CDR1 SNHLY and CDR2 FYNNEI. The CDR3 contains 15 residues. CDR3 in amino acids: CASSGDRVFADTQYF.

The chain has TRBV9 and TRBJ2-1. Germline-derived CDR1 and CDR2 are SGDLS and YYNGEE. The CDR3 length is 15 residues. The CDR3 reads CVSSIDRVSYNEQFF.

This sequence joins TRBV2 and TRBJ2-1; TCRdb outputs TRBD1, but without DNA this stays unchecked. CDR3 length equals 13 residues. CDR1 is SNHLY, CDR2 FYNNEI, per germline. Here the CDR3 reads CASPGTDYNEQFF.

J is TRBJ2-1 and V is TRBV6-2 or TRBV6-3. The CDR3 consists of 13 residues. Germline CDR1 is MNHEY and CDR2 is SVGEGT. The CDR3 protein is CASSYSNLNEQFF.

The chain combines TRBV12-3 or TRBV12-4 with TRBJ2-1; the TCRdb D gene call, TRBD2, has no DNA to confirm it. The CDR3 length is 15 residues. The CDR3 is CASSPSWDSPSEQFF.

The V and J genes are TRBV6-4 and TRBJ2-3; TCRdb's D call of TRBD1 is untestable without DNA. This CDR3 region has 15 residues. The germline V gene encodes CDR1 MRHNA and CDR2 SNTAGT. The CDR3 sequence is CASSDDGGAQHTQYF.

V is TRBV3-1 and J is TRBJ2-7. This CDR3 contains 15 residues. Germline-derived CDR1 and CDR2 are LGHDT and YNNKEL (reference sequence). This CDR3 reads CASSQDLAGTYEQYF.

The CDR3 is CASRDPDRAYEQYF. The V call is TRBV12-3 or TRBV12-4, the J call TRBJ2-7; lacking DNA, the TRBD1 call made by TCRdb goes unchecked. This CDR3 has 14 amino acids.

The V and J genes are TRBV29-1 and TRBJ2-7; with no DNA, the TCRdb D assignment of TRBD1 cannot be verified. CDR3 size: 13 residues. CDR1 SQVTM and CDR2 ANQGSEA come from the germline V gene. This CDR3 is CSVSGDNQYEQYF.

This rearrangement joins TRBV6-1 to TRBJ2-7; TCRdb's D gene call, TRBD2, goes unchecked for lack of DNA. The CDR3 sequence is 13 residues long. Germline CDR1 is MNHNS and CDR2 is SASEGT. The CDR3 protein is CASTPQGPYEQYF.